This is a list of T cell receptor beta chains from one sample in a study of OX40 agonist ivuxolimab in advanced cancers. Clones were read by immunoSEQ multiplex PCR, and TCRdb kept only the in-frame ones, dropping some. Seen here are 85,000 or so clones, 70% to 90% observed once, and the top ten hold roughly 1.9%. The sequencing used CD4+ or CD8+ T cells sorted from blood, collected in a trial of the OX40 agonist ivuxolimab. These receptors were obtained from an adult with an advanced solid tumor such as melanoma, head and neck, liver or kidney cancer. Both conserved end residues are part of each CDR3. Some rows mark clone size as missing; the rest say once, few, many or name a class of expanded clone.

j_call clone_size v_call cdr3_aa
TRBJ2-1 . TRBV9 CASSVGHSGDNEQFF
TRBJ1-5 . TRBV2 CASSADRFNQPQHF
TRBJ2-5 . TRBV15 CATSRDGTQGEGQETQYF
TRBJ1-4 . TRBV21-1 CASSKAQDRGTEKLFF
TRBJ1-2 once TRBV7-2 CASSLDSGRLGYGYTF
TRBJ2-6 once TRBV7-1 CASSLRNPGANVLTF
TRBJ2-7 . TRBV27 CASSSGTGSMVQYF
TRBJ1-1 . TRBV28 CASSSPGTGSGTEAFF
TRBJ1-4 . TRBV6-1 CASSAGQFRANEKLFF
TRBJ1-6 . TRBV6-5 CASSTQEADDSPLHF
TRBJ1-2 once TRBV7-9 CASSLVSGTGISNYGYTF
TRBJ1-3 . TRBV4-1 CASSLNSGTLLNTIYF
TRBJ2-3 . TRBV6-1 CASSATGTSTDTQYF
TRBJ2-5 . TRBV27 CASSRLFQETQYF
TRBJ2-2 . TRBV10-1 CASSRTSPGELFF
TRBJ1-1 . TRBV5-8 CASSLESMSTEAFF
TRBJ2-5 . TRBV4-1 CASSQGISPRGSATQYF
TRBJ2-3 . TRBV6-5 CASRRDSNSDTQYF
TRBJ1-1 . TRBV27 CASRTYVGGNTEAFF
TRBJ1-5 . TRBV6-1 CASRRGFSDNQPQHF
TRBJ1-5 . TRBV6-6 CASRRGMQGLDRPQHF
TRBJ1-2 . TRBV6-1 CASSMTPYGYTF
TRBJ1-1 . TRBV5-1 CASSLGTQNTEAFF
TRBJ1-4 few TRBV25-1 CASSVDGGLGEKLFF
TRBJ1-1 . TRBV7-2 CASRPTQGHLNTEAFF
TRBJ1-2 . TRBV6-1 CASSEATGWRGYTF
TRBJ2-3 . TRBV27 CASRRDRASTDTQYF
TRBJ2-7 once TRBV6-5 CASSPLGGASYEQYF
TRBJ2-3 . TRBV2 CASLRVPEGDTQYF
TRBJ1-1 once TRBV2 CASSVRQGVTEAFF
TRBJ1-6 . TRBV5-6 CASSYRWDRDSPLHF
TRBJ2-7 . TRBV29-1 CSVVRLERRDYEQYF
TRBJ1-4 once TRBV6-6 CASSYKGAGNEKLFF
TRBJ1-2 . TRBV5-1 CASSSHRASYGYTF
TRBJ2-3 medium-sized TRBV5-4 CASSLVVGARGTDTQYF
TRBJ2-2 . TRBV7-9 CASSSWRGPDTGELFF
TRBJ2-3 . TRBV30 CAWAGTSQDTQYF
TRBJ1-5 once TRBV5-8 CASSLRNQPQHF
TRBJ2-3 . TRBV13 CASSYSGGSATQYF
TRBJ1-5 . TRBV15 CATSRWGADQPQHF
TRBJ2-3 . TRBV6-1 CASSDLIATDTQYF
TRBJ2-3 . TRBV7-2 CASSLSRLAGVDTQYF
TRBJ1-1 . TRBV29-1 CSVVGAAEAFF
TRBJ2-5 . TRBV5-4 CASSFDRKGKETQYF
TRBJ1-5 . TRBV6-1 CASSEWGVGQPQHF
TRBJ2-1 . TRBV19 CASRGTGGRDEQFF
TRBJ2-1 . TRBV9 CASSVSGETYNEQFF
TRBJ1-2 . TRBV9 CASSVGGNYGYTF
TRBJ1-4 . TRBV19 CATRGRVTHEKLFF
TRBJ2-2 . TRBV28 CASATRGGTTGELFF